This is a list of T cell receptor beta chains from one sample in a study of T cell changes during pregnancy in multiple sclerosis. Assay: immunoSEQ multiplex PCR; the TCRdb copy retains only in-frame clones and omits some. The repertoire holds tens of thousands of clones, with roughly nine tenths as singletons. Sample: peripheral blood, taken in the first trimester of pregnancy. The receptors were sampled from a female donor in good health, enrolled as a control in a pregnancy study. CDR3s include the opening cysteine and the closing phenylalanine or tryptophan. The order of the fields is D gene, clone size, V gene, J gene, CDR3 DNA, CDR3 protein. D genes are given only for firm matches. Rows give clone size only sometimes, using once, few, many, or a class for an expanded clone.

d_call: NA; clone_size: NA; v_call: TRBV7-8; j_call: TRBJ2-7; cdr3_nt: TGTGCCAGCAGCGCCTCAGGCAGGGCTTACGAGCAGTACTTC; cdr3_aa: CASSASGRAYEQYF
d_call: TRBD1; clone_size: NA; v_call: TRBV4-1; j_call: TRBJ2-7; cdr3_nt: TGCGCCAGCAGCCAAGATTTCGGCAGGGGGACCTACGAGCAGTACTTC; cdr3_aa: CASSQDFGRGTYEQYF
d_call: TRBD2; clone_size: NA; v_call: TRBV4-1; j_call: TRBJ2-4; cdr3_nt: TGCGCCAGCAGCCAATTTCCTGAGGGGAGGGCTAACATTCAGTACTTC; cdr3_aa: CASSQFPEGRANIQYF
d_call: NA; clone_size: NA; v_call: TRBV6-5; j_call: TRBJ2-7; cdr3_nt: TGTGCCAGCAGTCCCGGATTTGGAGTGAACGAGCAGTACTTC; cdr3_aa: CASSPGFGVNEQYF
d_call: TRBD1; clone_size: NA; v_call: TRBV7-9; j_call: TRBJ2-6; cdr3_nt: TGTGCCAGCAGAGGGACAGGGGTCAATGGGGCCAACGTCCTGACTTTC; cdr3_aa: CASRGTGVNGANVLTF
d_call: TRBD2; clone_size: NA; v_call: TRBV7-2; j_call: TRBJ2-3; cdr3_nt: TGTGCCAGCAGCCCTAGCGGGTTCTTCCAGTATTTT; cdr3_aa: CASSPSGFFQYF
d_call: NA; clone_size: NA; v_call: TRBV4-1; j_call: TRBJ1-3; cdr3_nt: TGCGCCAGCAGCCAAGGACCGGGCTCTGGAAACACCATATATTTT; cdr3_aa: CASSQGPGSGNTIYF
d_call: TRBD1; clone_size: few; v_call: TRBV25-1; j_call: TRBJ1-1; cdr3_nt: TGTGCCAGCAGTGCGCAATCGACAGGGACTGAAGCTTTCTTT; cdr3_aa: CASSAQSTGTEAFF
d_call: NA; clone_size: NA; v_call: TRBV12-2; j_call: TRBJ1-5; cdr3_nt: TGTGCAAGTCGCTTAGGAAACAGGGATGGGGCCTATAGCAATCAGCCCCAGCATTTT; cdr3_aa: CASRLGNRDGAYSNQPQHF
d_call: NA; clone_size: NA; v_call: TRBV21-1; j_call: TRBJ1-4; cdr3_nt: TGTGCCAGCAGCGAACTTAAAGAAAAACTGTTTTTT; cdr3_aa: CASSELKEKLFF
d_call: NA; clone_size: NA; v_call: TRBV28; j_call: TRBJ1-2; cdr3_nt: TGTGCCAGCAGTTCCACTAAGGGGGAGCATAAAGACTATGGCTACACCTTC; cdr3_aa: CASSSTKGEHKDYGYTF
d_call: NA; clone_size: NA; v_call: TRBV27; j_call: TRBJ2-5; cdr3_nt: NA; cdr3_aa: CASSLSFGQGQETQYF
d_call: TRBD1; clone_size: NA; v_call: TRBV4-2; j_call: TRBJ1-2; cdr3_nt: TGTGCCAGCAGCCAAACGGCCAGGGGGCATGGCTACACCTTC; cdr3_aa: CASSQTARGHGYTF
d_call: NA; clone_size: once; v_call: TRBV7-2; j_call: TRBJ2-1; cdr3_nt: TGTGCCAGCAGCGACGGACAAAGCTCCTACAATGAGCAGTTCTTC; cdr3_aa: CASSDGQSSYNEQFF
d_call: NA; clone_size: few; v_call: TRBV5-5; j_call: TRBJ1-2; cdr3_nt: TGTGCCAGCAGCTTGAACGGCTATGGCTACACCTTC; cdr3_aa: CASSLNGYGYTF
d_call: TRBD1; clone_size: NA; v_call: TRBV9; j_call: TRBJ2-5; cdr3_nt: TGTGCCAGCAGCGTAGCTGTGGGACAGGGTAGGCAGGAGACCCAGTACTTC; cdr3_aa: CASSVAVGQGRQETQYF
d_call: TRBD2; clone_size: NA; v_call: TRBV27; j_call: TRBJ2-1; cdr3_nt: TGTGCCAGCAGTTTGGGATCTAGCGGGGCCTTCGGGGAGCAGTTCTTC; cdr3_aa: CASSLGSSGAFGEQFF
d_call: TRBD2; clone_size: once; v_call: TRBV5-1; j_call: TRBJ2-1; cdr3_nt: TGCGCCAGCAGACGGGGCGGGAGGGGGAAAGATGAGCAGTTCTTC; cdr3_aa: CASRRGGRGKDEQFF
d_call: TRBD1; clone_size: NA; v_call: TRBV10-3; j_call: TRBJ2-5; cdr3_nt: TGTGCCATCAGTGAGTCCCACGGACAGGGTTTATACTTC; cdr3_aa: CAISESHGQGLYF
d_call: NA; clone_size: NA; v_call: TRBV5-1; j_call: TRBJ2-5; cdr3_nt: TGCGCCAGCAGCTTGGAGGGGATACAAGAGACCCAGTACTTC; cdr3_aa: CASSLEGIQETQYF
d_call: NA; clone_size: NA; v_call: TRBV5-4; j_call: TRBJ1-2; cdr3_nt: TGTGCCAGCAGCTACAAATTACACAGCAACTATGGCTACACCTTC; cdr3_aa: CASSYKLHSNYGYTF
d_call: TRBD1; clone_size: NA; v_call: TRBV18; j_call: TRBJ2-3; cdr3_nt: TGTGCCAGCTCACCGGACAGGGCGGGAGATACGCAGTATTTT; cdr3_aa: CASSPDRAGDTQYF
d_call: TRBD2; clone_size: NA; v_call: TRBV2; j_call: TRBJ2-1; cdr3_nt: TGTGCCCGAGGACTAGTGGCGGGCAGTGAGCAGTTCTTC; cdr3_aa: CARGLVAGSEQFF
d_call: TRBD2; clone_size: NA; v_call: TRBV7-8; j_call: TRBJ2-6; cdr3_nt: TGTGCCAGCAGCTTAGCCGGGACTAGTAACTCTGGGGCCAACGTCCTGACTTTC; cdr3_aa: CASSLAGTSNSGANVLTF
d_call: NA; clone_size: NA; v_call: TRBV25-1; j_call: TRBJ2-7; cdr3_nt: TGTGCCAGCAGTGACCGGGGGGCTGGCTCCTACGAGCAGTACTTC; cdr3_aa: CASSDRGAGSYEQYF
d_call: NA; clone_size: NA; v_call: TRBV27; j_call: TRBJ2-3; cdr3_nt: TGTGCCAGCAGTTCCGGGACAAGGAGTAGGGATACGCAGTATTTT; cdr3_aa: CASSSGTRSRDTQYF
d_call: NA; clone_size: NA; v_call: TRBV19; j_call: TRBJ1-4; cdr3_nt: TGTGCCAGTAGTCGGGGTAATGAAAAACTGTTTTTT; cdr3_aa: CASSRGNEKLFF
d_call: TRBD1; clone_size: NA; v_call: TRBV19; j_call: TRBJ1-1; cdr3_nt: TGTGCCAGTAGTATAGCCTTTGGGACAGAGAACACTGAAGCTTTCTTT; cdr3_aa: CASSIAFGTENTEAFF
d_call: NA; clone_size: NA; v_call: TRBV29-1; j_call: TRBJ2-3; cdr3_nt: TGCAGCGCCCAGGTGGGACATAGAACAGATACGCAGTATTTT; cdr3_aa: CSAQVGHRTDTQYF
d_call: NA; clone_size: NA; v_call: TRBV25-1; j_call: TRBJ2-3; cdr3_nt: TGTGCCAGCAGTGAACAGGAACACCTACTGAGCACAGATACGCAGTATTTT; cdr3_aa: CASSEQEHLLSTDTQYF
d_call: TRBD2; clone_size: NA; v_call: TRBV10-1; j_call: TRBJ2-7; cdr3_nt: TGCGCCAGCAGAGCACCGGGACTAGCGTGCGAGCAGTACTTC; cdr3_aa: CASRAPGLACEQYF
d_call: TRBD1; clone_size: NA; v_call: TRBV13; j_call: TRBJ1-2; cdr3_nt: TGTGCCAGCAGTTTCAGTACAGGGGGCAACTATGGCTACACCTTC; cdr3_aa: CASSFSTGGNYGYTF
d_call: NA; clone_size: NA; v_call: TRBV30; j_call: TRBJ1-1; cdr3_nt: TGTGCCTGGAGTTATAGGGTAGGGGGAGTCACTGAAGCTTTCTTT; cdr3_aa: CAWSYRVGGVTEAFF
d_call: NA; clone_size: NA; v_call: TRBV28; j_call: TRBJ1-4; cdr3_nt: TGTGCCAGCAGTCTCCAACTCGCGGCTAATGAAAAACTGTTTTTT; cdr3_aa: CASSLQLAANEKLFF
d_call: NA; clone_size: NA; v_call: TRBV2; j_call: TRBJ2-3; cdr3_nt: TGTGCCAGCAGTGTTTTGCGGGATACTCAAGGCACAGATACGCAGTATTTT; cdr3_aa: CASSVLRDTQGTDTQYF
d_call: NA; clone_size: NA; v_call: TRBV10-2; j_call: TRBJ2-4; cdr3_nt: TGCGCCAGCAGACTTTCTGGAGGCATTCAGTACTTC; cdr3_aa: CASRLSGGIQYF
d_call: TRBD2; clone_size: NA; v_call: TRBV29-1; j_call: TRBJ2-7; cdr3_nt: TGCAGCGTTCTGGGGACTAGCGGTTACGAGCAGTACTTC; cdr3_aa: CSVLGTSGYEQYF
d_call: NA; clone_size: NA; v_call: TRBV28; j_call: TRBJ1-5; cdr3_nt: TGTGCCAGCAGTGCCCCCGGGGGGGTCAATCAGCCCCAGCATTTT; cdr3_aa: CASSAPGGVNQPQHF
d_call: NA; clone_size: NA; v_call: TRBV5-1; j_call: TRBJ2-1; cdr3_nt: TGCGCCAGCAGCGACCTCAGCGGCAGCTCCTACAATGAGCAGTTCTTC; cdr3_aa: CASSDLSGSSYNEQFF
d_call: NA; clone_size: NA; v_call: TRBV5-1; j_call: TRBJ1-4; cdr3_nt: TGCGCCAGCAGCATCGCGGCCCGGACAACTAATGAAAAACTGTTTTTT; cdr3_aa: CASSIAARTTNEKLFF